This entry lists 3 T cell receptor beta chains sequenced from one sample in a study of blood T cell repertoires in COVID-19. TCRdb's copy holds only in-frame clones and misses some; the assay was immunoSEQ multiplex PCR. The profile shows around 60,000 clones, roughly 87% of them singletons. Sample: peripheral blood. These receptors came from a man aged 50 or older with active COVID-19.

The rearrangement uses TRBV3-1 (or the pseudogene TRBV3-2) and TRBJ1-1, with unresolved D. Germline V CDR1 and CDR2: LGHDT, YNNKEL (reference sequence). The CDR3 sequence is 14 residues long. The germline V and J ends were trimmed by 1 base and 6 bases, with 12 bases remaining between them. The CDR3 bases are TGTGCCAGCAGCCAAGGAAGGCTCGGGGCTGAAGCTTTCTTT. Amino acids: CASSQGRLGAEAFF.

This clone was seen more than once but under ten times. The chain links TRBV18 to TRBJ1-6; no clear D gene. V gave up 4 bases and J gave up 7 bases, with 8 bases separating them. The CDR3 loop spans 13 amino acids. Germline CDR1 is KGHSH and CDR2 is LQKENI. The CDR3 sequence: CASSLDMNSPLHF. DNA for the CDR3: TGTGCCAGCTCACTCGACATGAATTCACCCCTCCACTTT.

V is TRBV5-1 and J is TRBJ1-2; unclear D gene. Per germline, CDR1 SGHRS and CDR2 YFSETQ. V lost 4 bases and J lost 0, with 13 bases in between. The CDR3 is 15 residues long. The CDR3, as DNA: TGCGCCAGCAGCACTCTAACGGGGTCTAACTATGGCTACACCTTC. Protein: CASSTLTGSNYGYTF.